These 26 T cell receptor beta chains came from one sample sequenced in a study of blood T cell repertoires in COVID-19. Sequenced by immunoSEQ multiplex PCR; TCRdb stores in-frame clones only, minus some. The repertoire has 28,000 or so clones, around 90% of them found once; the top ten carry 10% to 12%. Sequencing was done on a sample of peripheral blood. These receptors originate from a man aged 70-80 years with acute or convalescent COVID-19.

This chain joins TRBV6-6 and TRBJ1-1; tentative D call: TRBD1 (5 bases). CDR1 is MNHNY, CDR2 SVGAGI, per germline (reference sequence). V was shortened by 0 bases and J by 4 bases, with 9 bases between the two germline ends. CDR3 length equals 14 residues. This CDR3 is CASSYSPQGTEAFF. CDR3 in DNA: TGTGCCAGCAGTTACTCTCCCCAGGGCACTGAAGCTTTCTTT.

The V gene is TRBV7-9, the J gene TRBJ2-2; no clear D. Trimming took 5 bases from V and 8 from J, leaving 6 bases between them. Germline V gene data show CDR1 as SEHNR and CDR2 as FQNEAQ (reference sequence). The CDR3 sequence is 11 residues long. CDR3 in amino acids: CASSNIGELFF. The CDR3 region has the DNA TGTGCCAGCAGCAACATTGGGGAGCTGTTTTTT.

This clone has more than one count but fewer than ten. The rearrangement joins TRBV6-5 to TRBJ1-3, with D possibly matching TRBD1 (5 bases). Germline assignment: CDR1 MNHEY and CDR2 SVGAGI. CDR3 length: 13 residues. Trimming took 11 bases from V and 0 from J, leaving 11 bases between them. The CDR3 protein is CAALDNSGNTIYF. DNA for the CDR3: TGTGCCGCCTTGGACAACTCTGGAAACACCATATATTTT.

The chain is built from TRBV5-1 and TRBJ2-7, with D possibly being TRBD1 (5 bases). This CDR3 region has 14 residues. Germline CDR1 reads SGHRS; CDR2 reads YFSETQ. Between the trimmed V and J ends, which lost 0 bases and 6 bases, there was a span of 13 bases. CDR3 in DNA: TGCGCCAGCAGCTTGGATCAGGGATTTTCCGAGCAGTACTTC. Its translation: CASSLDQGFSEQYF.

This chain links TRBV21-1 with TRBJ2-7; the table gives TRBD2 as D, unverified against the DNA. TRBV21-1 represents a pseudogene. This CDR3 is 16 amino acids long. The CDR3 sequence is CASSIRKGGGSEEQYF. CDR3 nucleotides: TGTGCCAGCAGCATCCGCAAGGGGGGGGGTTCGGAAGAGCAGTACTTC.

The chain links TRBV18 to TRBJ2-4, with 7 bases identical to TRBD1. CDR1 and CDR2 from the germline V gene are KGHSH and LQKENI. With 1 base clipped from V and 1 base from J, the junction kept 13 bases outside the gene matches. CDR3 length equals 19 residues. CDR3 loop: CASSPQGASVLLAKNIQYF. The CDR3 bases are TGTGCCAGCTCACCACAGGGGGCGTCAGTTCTTCTGGCCAAAAACATTCAGTACTTC.

V usage is TRBV5-1 and J usage is TRBJ2-7; TRBD2 agrees at 9 bases. CDR3 length equals 15 residues. Germline trimming cut 1 base from V and 7 bases from J; bases unmatched to any gene: 9. Germline CDR1 SGHRS, CDR2 YFSETQ. CDR3 region: CASSLMTSGTREQYF. The CDR3 nucleotides are TGCGCCAGCAGCTTGATGACTAGCGGCACCCGGGAGCAGTACTTC.

This clone was picked up a small number of times. The chain recombines TRBV27 with TRBJ2-1, with 8 bases identical to TRBD2. This CDR3 has 18 residues. The germline V gene encodes CDR1 MNHEY and CDR2 SMNVEV (reference sequence). J gave up 0 bases and V 3 bases, and 10 bases lay outside the gene matches. The CDR3, as DNA: TGTGCCAGCAGTTTTGACACGAGCGGGAGTAGCTCCTACAATGAGCAGTTCTTC. It translates to CASSFDTSGSSSYNEQFF.

The chain carries TRBV20-1 and TRBJ2-1; 7 bases match TRBD2. V was pared by 3 bases and J by 10 bases, with 9 bases of the junction left unmatched. The CDR3 consists of 13 residues. Germline CDR1 and CDR2: DFQATT and SNEGSKA (reference sequence). The DNA of the CDR3 is TGCAGTGCTAGTCCCCGGGACTACTCAGAGCAGTTCTTC. It codes for CSASPRDYSEQFF.

The chain employs TRBV3-1 (or the pseudogene TRBV3-2) and TRBJ1-1; unclear D gene. CDR1 LGHDT and CDR2 YNNKEL come from the germline V gene (reference sequence). This CDR3 is 12 amino acids long. Between the trimmed V and J ends, which lost 7 bases and 4 bases, there was a span of 10 bases. This CDR3 is CASTRGPTEAFF. CDR3 DNA sequence: TGTGCCAGCACCAGAGGGCCCACTGAAGCTTTCTTT.

The V gene is TRBV28, the J gene TRBJ1-4, with D possibly matching TRBD1 (5 bases). Germline V CDR1 and CDR2: MDHEN, SYDVKM. CDR3 size: 15 residues. V lost 2 bases, J lost 5 bases, and 12 bases lay in between. DNA for the CDR3: TGTGCCAGCAGTTTAGTGGCCCCAGGGAATGAAAAACTGTTTTTT. It yields the protein CASSLVAPGNEKLFF.

This clone has a single count. CDR3 amino acids: CASSQDMNEQFF. The DNA of the CDR3 is TGTGCCAGCAGCCAAGATATGAATGAGCAGTTCTTC. This chain uses TRBV4-2 with TRBJ2-1, with D unclear. Germline V gene lookup returns CDR1 LGHNA and CDR2 YNFKEQ. The V and J ends lost 0 bases and 7 bases respectively, with 4 bases between them. The CDR3 totals 12 residues.

The J gene is TRBJ2-6, the V gene TRBV6-1; 10 nucleotides agree with TRBD1. Unmatched junction bases numbered 2, after V lost 2 bases and J lost 1 base. The length of the CDR3 is 17 residues. Germline loops: CDR1 MNHNS, CDR2 SASEGT. The CDR3 coding sequence is TGTGCCAGCAGTGAAAGGGACAGGGGTTCTGGGGCCAACGTCCTGACTTTC. This codes for CASSERDRGSGANVLTF.

The chain links TRBV2 to TRBJ1-5; D uncertain. Trimming took 3 bases from V and 9 from J, leaving 12 bases between them. The CDR3 length is 13 residues. The germline V gene has CDR1 SNHLY and CDR2 FYNNEI. The CDR3 loop reads CASSDGPSGPQHF. CDR3 DNA: TGTGCCAGCAGTGATGGTCCCTCCGGGCCCCAGCATTTT.

The V and J genes are TRBV5-6 and TRBJ1-5; the D gene is possibly TRBD1 (5 bases). Germline values: CDR1 SGHDT, CDR2 YYEEEE. The CDR3 consists of 15 residues. The germline V and J ends were trimmed by 0 bases and 0 bases, with 7 bases remaining between them. The CDR3 region is CASSLEQDSNQPQHF. The CDR3 DNA reads as TGTGCCAGCAGCTTGGAACAGGATAGCAATCAGCCCCAGCATTTT.

This CDR3 reads CASTVLAAYNEQFF. In DNA, the CDR3 is TGTGCCAGCACCGTCCTAGCGGCCTACAATGAGCAGTTCTTC. V usage is TRBV13 and J usage is TRBJ2-1; 7 bases fit TRBD2. In germline, CDR1 is PRHDT, CDR2 FYEKMQ (reference sequence). J lost 2 bases, V lost 7 bases, and 5 bases had no gene match. The CDR3 extends over 14 amino acids.

This chain joins TRBV24-1 and TRBJ1-4, with a tentative D call TRBD1 (5 bases). Trimming took off 12 bases at V and 11 bases at J, with 24 bases between the two ends. This CDR3 has 14 residues. Germline V gives CDR1 KGHDR, CDR2 SFDVKD. CDR3 in DNA: TGTGCCCCTGCCCCTGTGGGACTTGGAGAGAAACTGTTTTTT. Translated: CAPAPVGLGEKLFF.

This clone showed up just once. This rearrangement joins TRBV7-9 to TRBJ1-2; D gene unclear. The CDR3 is made up of 13 amino acids. Trimming removed 5 bases at V and 3 bases at J, with 10 bases between. Germline CDR1 is SEHNR and CDR2 is FQNEAQ (reference sequence). The CDR3 loop reads CASSPVSDYGYTF. CDR3 nucleotides: TGTGCCAGCAGCCCTGTGTCAGACTATGGCTACACCTTC.

The chain joins TRBV14 to TRBJ1-2, with D maybe TRBD1 (5 bases). The V end was cut by 0 bases, the J end by 5 bases, with 10 bases between. Germline CDR1 reads SGHDN; CDR2 reads FVKESK. There are 14 residues in the CDR3. The CDR3 nucleotides read TGTGCCAGCAGCCAAGATACAGGTGCATATGGCTACACCTTC. This encodes CASSQDTGAYGYTF.

V is TRBV6-4 and J is TRBJ2-3, with a weak D call TRBD1 (6 bases). This CDR3 region has 13 residues. V was clipped by 3 bases and J by 3 bases, with 7 bases between them. CDR1 is MRHNA, CDR2 SNTAGT, per germline. Here the CDR3 DNA reads TGTGCCAGCAGTGATCAGGGGACAGATACGCAGTATTTT. It is translated as CASSDQGTDTQYF.

The rearrangement uses TRBV19 and TRBJ2-7, with a possible D match to TRBD1 (5 bases). This CDR3 region has 17 residues. In germline, CDR1 is LNHDA, CDR2 SQIVND (reference sequence). V was clipped by 4 bases and J by 6 bases, with 25 bases between them. The CDR3, as DNA: TGTGCCAGTAGTAAACCTCGACAGCGTGGTGGCTTTGGCGAGCAGTACTTC. Amino acid sequence: CASSKPRQRGGFGEQYF.

The V and J genes are TRBV6-1 and TRBJ2-7; 10 bases are shared with TRBD1. The CDR3 length is 16 residues. Germline V gene sequence: CDR1 MNHNS, CDR2 SASEGT. V lost 4 bases, J lost 3 bases, and 9 bases stayed unmatched. Written as DNA, the CDR3 is TGTGCCAGCAGTGGAGTAGACAGGGGGCTTAGCTACGAGCAGTACTTC. It is translated as CASSGVDRGLSYEQYF.

The chain is built from TRBV19 and TRBJ1-3, with D uncertain. In germline, CDR1 is LNHDA, CDR2 SQIVND (reference sequence). V was clipped by 3 bases and J by 4 bases, with 13 bases between them. This CDR3 has 15 residues. CDR3 nucleotide sequence: TGTGCCAGTAGTATGGGCGCCAGCTTCGGAAACACCATATATTTT. Encoded protein: CASSMGASFGNTIYF.

The chain's CDR3 is CASSPRGVAGETQYF. The DNA for the CDR3 is TGTGCCAGCAGTCCTCGGGGGGTTGCGGGGGAGACCCAGTACTTC. V gene TRBV11-2 combines with J gene TRBJ2-5, with 7 bases that match TRBD2. Trimming took 6 bases from V and 5 from J; bases not matched to a gene: 12. The length of the CDR3 is 15 residues. From germline, CDR1 is SGHAT and CDR2 FQNNGV.

The J gene is TRBJ2-5, the V gene TRBV3-1 (or the pseudogene TRBV3-2); 12 nucleotides align to TRBD2. V shed 5 bases, J shed 8 bases, and the junction held 12 bases outside the gene matches. The length of the CDR3 is 16 residues. Germline V gene lookup returns CDR1 LGHDT and CDR2 YNNKEL (reference sequence). This CDR3 reads CASSALAGGRRGTQYF. The DNA of the CDR3 is TGTGCCAGCAGCGCCCTAGCGGGAGGGCGTCGGGGAACCCAGTACTTC.

The gene calls are TRBV18 and TRBJ1-4; tentative D call: TRBD1 (5 bases). The CDR3 runs 15 residues. V lost 5 bases and J lost 2, with 12 bases in between. Looked up from germline, CDR1 is KGHSH and CDR2 is LQKENI. The CDR3: CASSVNSGTNEKLFF. CDR3 nucleotide sequence: TGTGCCAGCTCAGTCAATTCAGGGACTAATGAAAAACTGTTTTTT.